A single T cell receptor beta chain is shown here with its context. Seattle patient enrollment occurred during active infection, with longitudinal follow-up thereafter. These data come from a study of blood T cell repertoires in COVID-19. Background on the study: Sources were T cells, B-cell-depleted T cells, or PBMCs; the material itself was cDNA or gDNA.

Authors' methods: By means of reference gene primer amplification, nucleated cell counts were estimated. Clones were sequenced by immunoSEQ multiplex PCR, and TCRdb holds only the in-frame ones, with some missing. The V and J calls and clone size were taken over from that table, and D and trimming were inferred from the DNA. The sample lists around 310,000 clones, nearly 90% occurring once. The sequence derives from a middle-aged woman with COVID-19, enrolled during active disease. The material sequenced was peripheral blood.

The CDR3 DNA follows: TGTGCCAGCTCACAGCAAGGGACAGGGTATTATGGCTACACCTTC. Its translation is CASSQQGTGYYGYTF. The chain joins TRBV18 to TRBJ1-2, with TRBD1 identical over 9 bases. V was pared by 4 bases and J by 5 bases, with 8 bases of the junction left unmatched. CDR1 is KGHSH, CDR2 LQKENI, per germline. The CDR3 extends over 15 amino acids. Full variable domain (outside the CDR3, taken from reference TRBV18 and TRBJ1-2): NAGVMQNPRHLVRRRGQEARLRCSPMKGHSHVYWYRQLPEEGLKFMVYLQKENIIDESGMPKERFSAEFPKEGPSILRIQQVVRGDSAAYFCASSQQGTGYYGYTFGSGTRLTVV.